These 23 T cell receptor beta chains were all obtained from the same sample, sequenced in a study of T cells after yellow fever vaccination. In TCRdb, the 5' RACE reads were re-called with MiXCR into one record per CDR3 protein. Here the sample spans 550,000 or so distinct CDR3 sequences, around 21% being singletons. The specimen was PBMCs, collected 15 days after the yellow fever booster vaccination. The receptors shown here come from a man aged 25-40 years who received the YFV17D yellow fever vaccine.

The chain combines TRBV7-2 with TRBJ2-7; D is unresolved. The germline V gene has CDR1 SGHTA and CDR2 FQGNSA. Between the trimmed V and J ends, which lost 2 bases and 4 bases, there was a span of 21 bases. This CDR3 is 17 amino acids long. The CDR3 reads CASSLSRTGWAPYEQYF. DNA for the CDR3: TGTGCCAGCAGCTTATCGCGAACGGGTTGGGCCCCTTACGAGCAGTACTTC.

This clonotype came up a few times. The chain has TRBV24-1 and TRBJ2-3; D not resolved. This CDR3 region has 15 residues. Germline V gene sequence: CDR1 KGHDR, CDR2 SFDVKD. The V and J ends lost 7 bases and 6 bases respectively, with 19 bases between them. The CDR3 protein is CATSPSPPTLDTQYF. For the CDR3, the DNA is TGTGCCACCAGCCCCTCACCACCTACGCTCGATACGCAGTATTTT.

This clonotype was counted only a few times. This CDR3 is CSAREFLADRYEQYF. Here the CDR3 DNA reads TGCAGTGCTAGAGAGTTTCTAGCGGACCGCTACGAGCAGTACTTC. J is TRBJ2-7 and V is TRBV20-1, with TRBD2 matching 7 bases. CDR1 and CDR2 (germline): DFQATT, SNEGSKA (reference sequence). The V gene end was trimmed by 0 bases and the J gene end by 3 bases; junction bases not matched to a gene: 8. The CDR3 covers 15 residues.

This clonotype was seen a handful of times. The chain joins TRBV7-2 to TRBJ2-7; 7 nucleotides line up with TRBD2. V lost 0 bases, J lost 5 bases, and 4 bases stayed unmatched. Germline lookup yields CDR1 SGHTA and CDR2 FQGNSA. This CDR3 region has 14 residues. The chain's CDR3 is CASSLAGRANEQYF. CDR3 bases: TGTGCCAGCAGCTTAGCGGGGAGGGCCAACGAGCAGTACTTC.

This chain connects TRBV6-4 to TRBJ2-1; 7 bases map to TRBD2. Germline CDR1 and CDR2: MRHNA and SNTAGT. The CDR3 length is 14 residues. The J segment lost 9 bases and the V segment lost 0 bases, leaving 5 bases of the junction unmatched. The CDR3 DNA sequence: TGTGCCAGCAGTGACTCAGGGATAGCGGGTGAGCAGTTCTTC. Encoded protein: CASSDSGIAGEQFF.

This clonotype appeared a few times. The chain links TRBV20-1 to TRBJ1-4; D gene unclear. Trimming shortened V by 0 bases and J by 5 bases, and 4 bases separated the two germline ends. Germline CDR1 and CDR2: DFQATT and SNEGSKA (reference sequence). CDR3 length: 12 amino acids. CDR3 loop: CSAREQNEKLFF. CDR3 bases: TGCAGTGCTAGAGAACAAAATGAAAAACTGTTTTTT.

The chain uses TRBV28 and TRBJ2-1; D not certain. From germline, CDR1 is MDHEN and CDR2 SYDVKM. The CDR3 is 13 amino acids. Trimming cost V 7 bases and J 9 bases, with 16 bases left between them. CDR3 coding DNA: TGTGCCAGCAATGAGGCTAGTTTGGGTGAGCAGTTCTTC. Its translation: CASNEASLGEQFF. The full variable domain, rest sourced from reference TRBV28 and TRBJ2-1, is DVKVTQSSRYLVKRTGEKVFLECVQDMDHENMFWYRQDPGLGLRLIYFSYDVKMKEKGDIPEGYSVSREKKERFSLILESASTNQTSMYLCASNEASLGEQFFGPGTRLTVL.

There are a few counts of this clonotype. This chain connects TRBV19 to TRBJ2-7, with a possible D match to TRBD2 (7 bases). CDR1 LNHDA and CDR2 SQIVND come from the germline V gene (reference sequence). This CDR3 region has 14 residues. Trimming stripped 3 bases from V and 6 bases from J, with 15 bases between. CDR3 nucleotides: TGTGCCAGTAGTATTATCGGGGGGCCCTCCGAGCAGTACTTC. It encodes CASSIIGGPSEQYF. Together with reference TRBV19 and TRBJ2-7, the CDR3 gives the full variable domain: DGGITQSPKYLFRKEGQNVTLSCEQNLNHDAMYWYRQDPGQGLRLIYYSQIVNDFQKGDIAEGYSVSREKKESFPLTVTSAQKNPTAFYLCASSIIGGPSEQYFGPGTRLTVT.

This clonotype has more than one count but fewer than ten. The junction differs from germline at one of its ends, possibly a read error. The J gene is TRBJ1-2, the V gene TRBV20-1; a possible D gene is TRBD1 (6 bases). There are 13 residues in the CDR3. Germline-derived CDR1 and CDR2 are DFQATT and SNEGSKA (reference sequence). CDR3 in DNA: TGCAGTGCTTTCTACAGGGAACCCTATGGATACACCTTC. This gives the protein CSAFYREPYGYTF.

This clonotype was seen repeatedly, ten times or more. J is TRBJ2-3 and V is TRBV5-1; D is unresolved. The germline gives CDR1 SGHRS, CDR2 YFSETQ. This CDR3 contains 12 residues. Trimming cost V 2 bases and J 5 bases, with 6 bases left between them. The CDR3 region has the DNA TGCGCCAGCAGCTTAGGAGTAGATACGCAGTATTTT. It codes for CASSLGVDTQYF.

The chain has TRBV29-1 and TRBJ2-2, with D unresolved. Germline lookup yields CDR1 SQVTM and CDR2 ANQGSEA. The CDR3 is made up of 13 amino acids. Trimming shortened V by 7 bases and J by 1 base, and 10 bases separated the two germline ends. The CDR3 is CSARTQNTGELFF. In DNA form, the CDR3 reads TGCAGCGCCCGGACCCAGAACACCGGGGAGCTGTTTTTT.

The gene calls are TRBV29-1 and TRBJ2-7; no clear D. Per germline, CDR1 SQVTM and CDR2 ANQGSEA. This CDR3 has 11 amino acids. The ends were cut back, 1 base at V and 6 bases at J, with 7 bases in the middle. Here the CDR3 DNA reads TGCAGCGTTGAAGGCGGTTCCGAGCAGTACTTC. Amino acid sequence: CSVEGGSEQYF.

The chain has TRBV7-8 and TRBJ2-2, with D unclear. The V and J ends lost 8 bases and 8 bases respectively, with 18 bases between them. The germline CDR1 and CDR2 sequences are SGHVS and FQNEAQ. The CDR3 spans 14 residues. DNA for the CDR3: TGTGCCAGCTACGATCGGGCTCTTGTTGGGGAGCTGTTTTTT. Residues: CASYDRALVGELFF. The variable domain in full, completed from reference TRBV7-8 and TRBJ2-2, reads GAGVSQSPRYKVAKRGQDVALRCDPISGHVSLFWYQQALGQGPEFLTYFQNEAQLDKSGLPSDRFFAERPEGSVSTLKIQRTQQEDSAVYLCASYDRALVGELFFGEGSRLTVL.

This clonotype was recorded at least ten times. The J gene is TRBJ2-7, the V gene TRBV25-1; TRBD1 agrees at 9 bases. The germline V gene has CDR1 MGHDK and CDR2 SYGVNS. The CDR3 loop spans 13 amino acids. Losses at the gene ends were 7 bases for V and 3 bases for J; bases not matched to a gene: 4. The CDR3 region is CASTGTGIYEQYF. The CDR3 nucleotides read TGTGCCAGCACTGGGACAGGGATCTACGAGCAGTACTTC.

This sequence joins TRBV20-1 and TRBJ2-7, with 13 positions matching TRBD2. V gave up 3 bases and J gave up 3 bases; unmatched junction bases: 11. This CDR3 is 17 amino acids long. CDR1 DFQATT and CDR2 SNEGSKA come from the germline V gene (reference sequence). CDR3 in DNA: TGCAGTGCTAGCCAACTAGCGGGGGGGCCTTCAAACTACGAGCAGTACTTC. It encodes CSASQLAGGPSNYEQYF.

The chain links TRBV7-9 to TRBJ1-4; D unresolved. In germline, CDR1 is SEHNR, CDR2 FQNEAQ (reference sequence). Deletions cut 8 bases from V and 3 bases from J, with 16 bases between. The CDR3 contains 15 residues. CDR3 protein: CASGWGHNPNEKLFF. Written as DNA, the CDR3 is TGTGCCAGCGGGTGGGGTCACAACCCTAATGAAAAACTGTTTTTT.

The V gene is TRBV7-6, the J gene TRBJ2-7; D uncertain. In germline, CDR1 is SGHVS, CDR2 FNYEAQ. V was cut by 1 base and J by 3 bases, with 10 bases left in between. The CDR3 spans 14 residues. CDR3 DNA: TGTGCCAGCAGCTTAGAGGTGGGAAACTACGAGCAGTACTTC. Translated: CASSLEVGNYEQYF.

The gene calls are TRBV7-8 and TRBJ2-7; D not certain. Germline V gene data show CDR1 as SGHVS and CDR2 as FQNEAQ. CDR3 length: 17 residues. The germline V and J ends were trimmed by 1 base and 2 bases, with 18 bases remaining between them. The CDR3 protein is CASSLERVQDLTYEQYF. The CDR3 region has the DNA TGTGCCAGCAGCTTAGAGCGAGTGCAGGATCTAACCTACGAGCAGTACTTC.

V and J are TRBV10-1 and TRBJ2-1, with D tentatively TRBD2 (6 bases). V lost 5 bases and J lost 6, with 17 bases in between. The germline CDR1 and CDR2 sequences are WNHNN and SYGVQD (reference sequence). The CDR3 totals 15 residues. The CDR3 nucleotides are TGCGCCAGCAGTAAGGTTTCCGCGGGAATCAATGAGCAGTTCTTC. This sequence encodes CASSKVSAGINEQFF.

This clonotype showed up just a few times. This chain joins TRBV20-1 and TRBJ2-3; D is perhaps TRBD2 (6 bases). V shed 2 bases and J shed 2 bases, with 11 bases lying between them. The germline gives CDR1 DFQATT, CDR2 SNEGSKA (reference sequence). This CDR3 has 14 amino acids. In DNA form, the CDR3 reads TGCAGTGCTAGAAGCGGGCCATTCACAGATACGCAGTATTTT. This encodes CSARSGPFTDTQYF.

This clonotype appeared a few times. J is TRBJ2-1 and V is TRBV20-1; TRBD2 agrees at 7 bases. The germline gives CDR1 DFQATT, CDR2 SNEGSKA (reference sequence). Unmatched junction bases numbered 5, after V lost 3 bases and J lost 6 bases. The CDR3 covers 13 residues. CDR3 nucleotide sequence: TGCAGTGCTAGCACTAGCGTAGGCAATGAGCAGTTCTTC. Protein: CSASTSVGNEQFF.

The chain has TRBV7-2 and TRBJ1-5; no clear D. The germline CDR1 and CDR2 sequences are SGHTA and FQGNSA. The CDR3 spans 14 residues. Trimming left V 5 bases short and J 7 bases short, with 15 bases between. As DNA, the CDR3 is TGTGCCAGCAGCCCCTCGGACCTCGGCCAGCCCCAGCATTTT. Its translation: CASSPSDLGQPQHF. The full variable domain, rest sourced from reference TRBV7-2 and TRBJ1-5, is GAGVSQSPSNKVTEKGKDVELRCDPISGHTALYWYRQSLGQGLEFLIYFQGNSAPDKSGLPSDRFSAERTGGSVSTLTIQRTQQEDSAVYLCASSPSDLGQPQHFGDGTRLSIL.

The CDR3 loop reads CASSYLPGTLEFF. In DNA form, the CDR3 reads TGTGCCAGCAGTTACTTACCCGGGACTTTGGAGTTCTTC. The V call is TRBV6-6, the J call TRBJ2-1, with D possibly being TRBD2 (6 bases). V lost 1 base to trimming and J lost 14 bases, with 15 bases between them. Germline V CDR1 and CDR2: MNHNY, SVGAGI (reference sequence). This CDR3 is 13 amino acids long.